Shown below are 10 T cell receptor beta chains from a single sample sequenced in a study of siplizumab effects on memory and regulatory T cells. Profiling relied on immunoSEQ multiplex PCR, and the TCRdb table lists in-frame clones only, not all of them. Among fewer than 70,000 clones listed, approximately 88% were seen once. Sequencing was carried out using Tregs sorted from blood. These receptors originate from a human donor in good health.

This clone was picked up a small number of times. This CDR3 is CASSIEFLGRVYSGANVLTF. The CDR3 nucleotides are TGTGCCAGTAGTATAGAGTTTTTGGGCAGGGTATACTCTGGGGCCAACGTCCTGACTTTC. The chain couples TRBV19 to TRBJ2-6, with D perhaps TRBD1 (5 bases). The V gene's germline CDR1 is LNHDA and CDR2 SQIVND (reference sequence). Trimming cost V 0 bases and J 0 bases, with 18 bases left between them. The CDR3 length is 20 residues.

This chain joins TRBV29-1 and TRBJ1-1; no firm D call. The CDR3 has 13 amino acids. Between the trimmed V and J ends, which lost 6 bases and 0 bases, there was a span of 11 bases. Germline V gives CDR1 SQVTM, CDR2 ANQGSEA. The CDR3 DNA sequence: TGCAGCGTCCACGGGATTTTGAACACTGAAGCTTTCTTT. This sequence encodes CSVHGILNTEAFF.

The chain is built from TRBV11-3 and TRBJ2-1, with 12 bases aligning to TRBD2. CDR3 length: 16 amino acids. Germline assignment: CDR1 SGHNT and CDR2 YENEEA. The junction had 6 bases not matched to a gene; V was cut back by 5 bases and J by 4 bases. The chain's CDR3 is CASSRGLAGPYNEQFF. Here the CDR3 DNA reads TGTGCCAGCAGCCGAGGACTAGCGGGACCGTACAATGAGCAGTTCTTC.

This clone was recorded once. V usage is TRBV6-1 and J usage is TRBJ2-1; 7 bases are shared with TRBD2. The CDR3 contains 14 residues. Per the germline V gene, CDR1 is MNHNS and CDR2 is SASEGT. J gave up 1 base and V 8 bases, and 5 bases lay outside the gene matches. The CDR3 DNA sequence: TGTGCCAGCGGCGGGAGAATTTCCTACAATGAGCAGTTCTTC. Translation gives CASGGRISYNEQFF.

V is TRBV28 and J is TRBJ1-5; 9 nucleotides line up with TRBD1. The CDR3 runs to 19 residues. Germline assignment: CDR1 MDHEN and CDR2 SYDVKM. J lost 0 bases, V lost 5 bases, and 14 bases had no gene match. The CDR3 coding sequence is TGTGCCAGCAGTACTGGGGGGGGGACAGGGACCTATAGCAATCAGCCCCAGCATTTT. Translating it yields CASSTGGGTGTYSNQPQHF.

CDR3 amino acids: CASSLPTAEQYF. Here the CDR3 DNA reads TGTGCCAGCAGTCTTCCCACTGCCGAGCAGTACTTC. The J gene is TRBJ2-7, the V gene TRBV6-5; D remains unclear. The germline V gene encodes CDR1 MNHEY and CDR2 SVGAGI. V lost 5 bases and J lost 6, with 11 bases in between. The CDR3 is made up of 12 amino acids.

The chain recombines TRBV12-5 with TRBJ2-1; D is ambiguous. Trimming took 5 bases from V and 3 from J, leaving 8 bases between them. CDR3 length: 13 amino acids. Germline V gene sequence: CDR1 LGHNT, CDR2 FRNRAP. CDR3 sequence reads: CASGPGLYNEQFF. DNA of the CDR3: TGTGCTAGTGGTCCCGGGCTCTACAATGAGCAGTTCTTC.

The chain couples TRBV5-1 to TRBJ2-1; 10 bases are a match to TRBD2. The V segment lost 5 bases and the J segment 4 bases; nucleotides outside the gene matches: 9. Germline CDR1 is SGHRS and CDR2 is YFSETQ. The CDR3 consists of 16 residues. Here the CDR3 DNA reads TGCGCCAGCAGACCGAGGACTAGCGGAGGATACAATGAGCAGTTCTTC. Residues: CASRPRTSGGYNEQFF.

The chain combines TRBV4-2 with TRBJ2-3; 11 nucleotides match TRBD2. The CDR3 is 19 residues long. Germline V lookup: CDR1 LGHNA, CDR2 YNFKEQ. The V and J ends lost 4 bases and 1 base, in that order; junction bases with no gene match: 13. The CDR3, as DNA: TGTGCCAGCAGCCGCTTTAGCGGGAGGGCCGGATATGGCACAGATACGCAGTATTTT. This sequence encodes CASSRFSGRAGYGTDTQYF.

This clone showed up just once. The V gene is TRBV19, the J gene TRBJ2-3, with D perhaps matching TRBD2 (6 bases). The CDR3 is made up of 15 amino acids. Germline V lookup: CDR1 LNHDA, CDR2 SQIVND (reference sequence). V lost 3 bases, J lost 5 bases, and 15 bases lay in between. In nucleotides, the CDR3 is TGTGCCAGTAGTATTGGACGGGGGAGAGAAGATACGCAGTATTTT. Its protein product is CASSIGRGREDTQYF.